The 22 T cell receptor beta chains in this list originate from one sample, sequenced in a study of metastatic and nonmetastatic thyroid tumors. There were no patients who had received any treatment before thyroid surgery. TCRdb called clones again from the PCR reads with MiXCR. The table shows about 16,000 clones, with about 35% occurring only once. The specimen was tumor tissue. The receptor source for this set is a female donor with papillary thyroid cancer or a benign thyroid nodule (not recorded which). Some clones in this sample may be carry-over from other donors' samples.

J is TRBJ2-7 and V is TRBV6-1, with TRBD1 matching 11 bases. The J segment lost 3 bases and the V segment lost 1 base, leaving 2 bases of the junction unmatched. This CDR3 comprises 15 residues. CDR1 is MNHNS, CDR2 SASEGT, per germline. The CDR3 region is CASSEEGTGGYEQYF. Written as DNA, the CDR3 is TGTGCCAGCAGTGAAGAGGGGACAGGGGGCTACGAGCAGTACTTC.

This clone was seen ten or more times. This chain uses TRBV28 with TRBJ1-5; tentative D call: TRBD1 (6 bases). The V end lost 11 bases, the J end lost 0 bases, and 20 bases lay between the germline ends. CDR3 length equals 16 residues. The V gene's germline CDR1 is MDHEN and CDR2 SYDVKM. The CDR3 is CASHRDTFYSNQPQHF. In nucleotides, the CDR3 is TGTGCCTCTCATCGGGACACCTTCTATAGCAATCAGCCCCAGCATTTT.

This chain uses TRBV20-1 with TRBJ1-2; D is uncertain. Between the trimmed V and J ends, which lost 3 bases and 1 base, there was a span of 15 bases. This CDR3 is built from 15 residues. The germline V gene has CDR1 DFQATT and CDR2 SNEGSKA (reference sequence). CDR3 bases: TGCAGTGCTAGCGGTACACTTGCCCTTAACTATGGCTACACCTTC. Amino acid sequence: CSASGTLALNYGYTF.

This clone was detected ten times or more. The genes are TRBV30 and TRBJ2-7; a weak D match, TRBD1 (6 bases). Trimming pared 5 bases from V and 4 bases from J, leaving 18 bases between. CDR1 is GTSNPN and CDR2 is SVGIG in the germline V gene (reference sequence). The CDR3 is 14 residues long. The CDR3 bases are TGTGCCTGGGAAGGAGGAACAGGGAATTACGAGCAGTACTTC. This translates into CAWEGGTGNYEQYF.

The chain recombines TRBV11-2 with TRBJ2-3; 12 nucleotides match TRBD1. Germline V lookup: CDR1 SGHAT, CDR2 FQNNGV. The CDR3 length is 17 residues. V dropped 3 bases and J dropped 7; count of bases not matched to a gene: 11. In DNA, the CDR3 is TGTGCCAGCAGCTTGCCATCCGGGACAGGGGGCGCTTATACGCAGTATTTT. Residues: CASSLPSGTGGAYTQYF.

This clone has just a few counts. The rearrangement links TRBV27 to TRBJ2-7; D might be TRBD1 or TRBD2, each matching 5 bases. Per germline, CDR1 MNHEY and CDR2 SMNVEV (reference sequence). Between the trimmed V and J ends, which lost 5 bases and 6 bases, there was a span of 14 bases. This CDR3 comprises 13 residues. CDR3 in DNA: TGTGCCAGCAGTCTGGGGGAATTGGGCGAGCAGTACTTC. Its translation: CASSLGELGEQYF.

V and J are TRBV4-3 and TRBJ2-6; D remains ambiguous. The ends were cut back, 0 bases at V and 0 bases at J, with 6 bases in the middle. The CDR3 is 16 residues long. Per germline, CDR1 LGHNA and CDR2 YSLEER. The CDR3 region has the DNA TGCGCCAGCAGCCAAGAGTTCGGCTCTGGGGCCAACGTCCTGACTTTC. This sequence encodes CASSQEFGSGANVLTF.

This clone has only a few counts. The chain joins TRBV6-2 or TRBV6-3 to TRBJ2-7; D is possibly TRBD1 or TRBD2 (5 bases each). This CDR3 spans 15 amino acids. Germline V gives CDR1 MNHEY, CDR2 SVGEGT. V was shortened by 3 bases and J by 4 bases, with 16 bases between the two germline ends. The CDR3 nucleotides are TGTGCCAGCAGTTATCGGGGCCCAGGGTCGTACGAGCAGTACTTC. It is translated as CASSYRGPGSYEQYF.

The rearrangement uses TRBV29-1 and TRBJ1-2; TRBD1 aligns across 8 bases. The CDR3 contains 17 residues. The V gene's germline CDR1 is SQVTM and CDR2 ANQGSEA. V shed 4 bases and J 0 bases; nucleotides not matched to a gene: 13. The CDR3 DNA reads TGCAGCGTTGTAGTACCGGGACAGGCCATAGCTAACTATGGCTACACCTTC. This codes for CSVVVPGQAIANYGYTF.

This clone was detected ten times or more. In DNA, the CDR3 is TGCGCCAGCATTAGGGGCAGCTCCTACGAGCAGTACTTC. This encodes CASIRGSSYEQYF. The chain links TRBV10-2 to TRBJ2-7; D might be TRBD1 (5 bases). CDR3 size: 13 residues. Germline V CDR1 and CDR2: WSHSY, SAAADI. V dropped 7 bases and J dropped 0 bases, with 10 bases sitting between them.

This clone was seen only a few times. The CDR3 DNA reads TGTGCCAGCAGCTTAGTCGAGGTGGTAACTGAAGCTTTCTTT. Translated, it gives CASSLVEVVTEAFF. The chain carries TRBV11-2 and TRBJ1-1; D ambiguous. V was pared by 1 base and J by 5 bases, with 11 bases between. The CDR3 runs 14 residues. From germline, CDR1 is SGHAT and CDR2 FQNNGV.

The rearrangement uses TRBV11-2 and TRBJ2-1; TRBD2 agrees at 8 bases. CDR3 length equals 16 residues. V was pared by 4 bases and J by 6 bases, with 11 bases of the junction left unmatched. The V gene's germline CDR1 is SGHAT and CDR2 FQNNGV. CDR3 region: CASSSPPGTRSNEQFF. The CDR3 region has the DNA TGTGCCAGCAGCTCCCCTCCCGGGACTAGAAGCAATGAGCAGTTCTTC. Full variable domain (missing parts from reference TRBV11-2 and TRBJ2-1): EAGVAQSPRYKIIEKRQSVAFWCNPISGHATLYWYQQILGQGPKLLIQFQNNGVVDDSQLPKDRFSAERLKGVDSTLKIQPAKLEDSAVYLCASSSPPGTRSNEQFFGPGTRLTVL.

This clone was recorded at least ten times. Just one base apart from a much larger clone, this may be a read error. A read error is likely, as this CDR3 ends without the conserved phenylalanine or tryptophan. The chain recombines TRBV12-3 or TRBV12-4 with TRBJ2-1; 13 positions match TRBD2. The junction had 3 bases not matched to a gene; V was cut back by 6 bases and J by 4 bases. The CDR3 extends over 15 amino acids. CDR3 amino acids: CASRPTSGGYNEQFL. The CDR3 DNA reads TGTGCCAGCAGACCGACTAGCGGGGGGTACAATGAGCAGTTCCTC.

This clone is medium-sized (0.01 to 0.1%) in the sample. J is TRBJ1-2 and V is TRBV20-1; D is unclear. V shed 0 bases and J shed 2 bases, with 4 bases lying between them. The CDR3 is made up of 12 amino acids. The V gene's germline CDR1 is DFQATT and CDR2 SNEGSKA (reference sequence). The chain's CDR3 is CSARDSNYGYTF. The DNA for the CDR3 is TGCAGTGCTAGAGACAGCAACTATGGCTACACCTTC.

This rearrangement joins TRBV4-2 to TRBJ1-4; D is unclear. Germline CDR1 and CDR2: LGHNA and YNFKEQ. The CDR3 is made up of 15 amino acids. Trimming removed 4 bases at V and 0 bases at J, with 9 bases between. CDR3 in DNA: TGTGCCAGCAGCCCCTTTGGGACAACTAATGAAAAACTGTTTTTT. This translates into CASSPFGTTNEKLFF.

The rearrangement uses TRBV5-1 and TRBJ2-3; a possible D gene is TRBD2 (6 bases). The CDR3 consists of 14 residues. Germline V CDR1 and CDR2: SGHRS, YFSETQ. Trimming removed 0 bases at V and 6 bases at J, with 11 bases between. CDR3 region: CASSLDGSVDTQYF. CDR3 in DNA: TGCGCCAGCAGCTTGGACGGGAGTGTGGATACGCAGTATTTT.

This clone was found a few times. This chain uses TRBV20-1 with TRBJ2-1, with 10 bases fitting TRBD2. The length of the CDR3 is 14 residues. The V segment lost 6 bases and the J segment 6 bases; nucleotides outside the gene matches: 8. Germline V lookup: CDR1 DFQATT, CDR2 SNEGSKA (reference sequence). In DNA, the CDR3 is TGCAGTGCACCCGGGACTAGCGATATCAATGAGCAGTTCTTC. Its protein product is CSAPGTSDINEQFF.

Many counts were recorded for this clone. CDR3: CATERNRGDQPQHF. CDR3 bases: TGTGCCACCGAGAGGAACAGGGGCGACCAGCCCCAGCATTTT. The chain couples TRBV15 to TRBJ1-5; TRBD1 agrees at 7 bases. V shed 8 bases, J shed 7 bases, and the junction held 11 bases outside the gene matches. The germline V gene has CDR1 LNHNV and CDR2 YYDKDF (reference sequence). The CDR3 contains 14 residues.

This clone was counted many times. This chain connects TRBV3-1 to TRBJ2-4; TRBD1 is a possible D gene (6 bases). Between the trimmed V and J ends, which lost 2 bases and 4 bases, there was a span of 9 bases. The germline V gene encodes CDR1 LGHDT and CDR2 YNNKEL (reference sequence). The length of the CDR3 is 14 residues. CDR3 protein: CASSQQGRKNIQYF. The DNA of the CDR3 is TGTGCCAGCAGCCAACAGGGGCGTAAAAACATTCAGTACTTC.

V gene TRBV6-5 combines with J gene TRBJ2-1; 7 bases match TRBD2. The CDR3 has 15 amino acids. The V gene's germline CDR1 is MNHEY and CDR2 SVGAGI. Germline trimming cut 2 bases from V and 5 bases from J; bases unmatched to any gene: 6. The CDR3 protein is CASSYPASGNNEQFF. The CDR3 nucleotides read TGTGCCAGCAGTTACCCCGCTAGCGGTAACAATGAGCAGTTCTTC.

This clone was detected a few times. This chain connects TRBV18 to TRBJ2-7, with a possible D match to TRBD2 (6 bases). Germline CDR1 KGHSH, CDR2 LQKENI. The V and J ends lost 3 bases and 0 bases respectively, with 12 bases between them. The CDR3 runs to 15 residues. The CDR3, as DNA: TGTGCCAGCTCACCCGACACCGGGAGCTCCTACGAGCAGTACTTC. Protein: CASSPDTGSSYEQYF.

The rearrangement links TRBV28 to TRBJ2-5; 9 nucleotides align to TRBD1. The length of the CDR3 is 14 residues. With 6 bases clipped from V and 6 bases from J, the junction kept 8 bases outside the gene matches. Germline loops: CDR1 MDHEN, CDR2 SYDVKM. The CDR3 sequence is CASSLSGQGKTQYF. The CDR3 nucleotides are TGTGCCAGCAGCCTATCGGGACAGGGAAAGACCCAGTACTTC. The full variable domain, in which reference TRBV28 and TRBJ2-5 provide the parts outside the CDR3, is DVKVTQSSRYLVKRTGEKVFLECVQDMDHENMFWYRQDPGLGLRLIYFSYDVKMKEKGDIPEGYSVSREKKERFSLILESASTNQTSMYLCASSLSGQGKTQYFGPGTRLLVL.